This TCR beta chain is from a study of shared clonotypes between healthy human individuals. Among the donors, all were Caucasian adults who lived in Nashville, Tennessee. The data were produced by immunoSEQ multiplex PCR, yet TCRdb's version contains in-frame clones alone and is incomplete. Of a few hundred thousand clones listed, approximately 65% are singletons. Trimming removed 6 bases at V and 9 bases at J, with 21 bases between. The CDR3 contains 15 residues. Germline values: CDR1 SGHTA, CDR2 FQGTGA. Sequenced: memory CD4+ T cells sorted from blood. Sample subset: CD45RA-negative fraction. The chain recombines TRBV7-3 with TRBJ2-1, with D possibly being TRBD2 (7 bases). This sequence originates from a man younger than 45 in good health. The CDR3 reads CASSSHGGREGEQFF. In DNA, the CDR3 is TGTGCCAGCAGTTCTCACGGGGGCAGGGAGGGTGAGCAGTTCTTC.